The following is a T cell receptor beta chain sequence with its context. The source of the sample is a study of molecular identifiers for immune sequencing clone quantification. Listed TCR primers, together with previously described methods, were used for the bulk TCR libraries. TCRdb used MiXCR to reprocess the PCR reads, holding one entry per CDR3 protein. The profile shows about half a million distinct CDR3 sequences, around 23% of them singletons. V lost 7 bases and J lost 3, with 13 bases in between. Germline V lookup: CDR1 MDHEN, CDR2 SYDVKM. This CDR3 has 14 residues. Sorting selected naive CD8 T cells with a CD8+CD4-CCR7+CD45RA+ phenotype.

Input material: naive CD8+ T cells from blood, with Jurkat cell RNA spiked in. Indicated subset: FACS-sorted CD8+CD4-CCR7+CD45RA+ naive T cells. The source of this sequence is a human donor in good health. Some libraries in this study had Jurkat cell RNA spiked in. The chain joins TRBV28 to TRBJ1-5; perhaps TRBD1 as D (5 bases). The CDR3 sequence is CASNFQGFNQPQHF. The DNA for the CDR3 is TGTGCCAGCAATTTCCAGGGATTCAATCAGCCCCAGCATTTT.